This T cell receptor (beta chain) derives from a study of cytomegalovirus exposure and HLA in healthy donors (dated by TCRdb to between 2016 and 2019). Regarding the complete study: An earlier analysis of under 600 of the donors reported approximately 290 Gb of sequence data and some 120 million unique TCR beta sequences from about 200 million T cells. Across 300 to 400 genotyped donors of the cohort, an average of roughly 250,000 unique TCR beta nucleotide sequences per donor were sequenced, and 15% to 20% of those sequences were non-productive. Rather than drawing on any new phenotypic data, the later analysis identified candidate immune exposures from TCR beta sequences and the way those sequences occurred across donors. An earlier analysis of approximately 640 of the donors applied high-throughput TCR beta sequencing to assess whether each TCR beta V gene segment acted as functional or pseudogenic. The genetic ancestry cluster associated with self-reported Caucasian donors included about 81% of the 300 to 400 genotyped donors. In a later analysis, previously published TCR beta repertoires from fewer than 750 donors were re-analyzed and high-resolution HLA genotyping was added so that TCR occurrence patterns could be studied. The study was designed to test whether signatures of past pathogen exposure could be identified by cataloging public T cell receptors. To predict cytomegalovirus infection status, the study brought together high-throughput TCR immunosequencing, statistical association of individual TCRs with disease status, and machine learning. An early release covering over 500 HLA-typed donors comprised roughly 300 gigabases of sequencing data and approximately 80 million unique TCR sequences. The number of typed donors differed by locus: about 620-640 for A, B, C, DRB1 and DQB1; approximately 520 for DQA1; around 580 for DPA1; and roughly 470 for DPB1. Class I and class II HLA loci were covered by the typing at four-digit resolution. A handful of DR-DQ haplotypes were handled as single units for association and clustering because linkage in the cohort was strong. A later genetic analysis used genome-wide SNP genotypes for about 55% of the 666 donors, treating that subset as a discovery cohort. Donor age, sex, ethnicity and CMV serostatus were compiled together with the repertoire data. The T cell repertoires of about 700 subjects were profiled by immunosequencing and related to cytomegalovirus serostatus. Every discovery cohort repertoire had been produced on one sequencing platform. A separate validation cohort of over 95 different subjects was used in addition to the roughly 720-subject first cohort. General study outcomes and caveats: Most TCR sequences were observed very rarely across donors, whereas some public TCRs were present in many individuals. In a later analysis, the rate of TCR association differed among HLA loci, with DRB1 alleles having the most associated TCRs and HLA-C alleles having the fewest. About 17 rarely observed V segments, including chromosome 9 orphons, were excluded from the earlier analysis of approximately 600 of the donors because counts were too low. The 87-base-pair reads could not distinguish some IMGT-functional V segments, including TRBV6-2 and TRBV6-3, so those segments were excluded. A later genetic analysis reported fewer N-insertions in productive TCRs among donors in an Asian-associated ancestry cluster than the roughly 700-donor mean. The sequencing pipeline was judged likely to have produced a cluster of highly shared sequence variants as a technical artifact. A later genetic analysis associated a missense DCLRE1C variant with V-gene and J-gene trimming of TCR beta chains, and an independent cohort replicated the association. In a later analysis, several top co-occurrence clusters were reported to appear linked to parvovirus B19, influenza, CMV and Epstein-Barr virus. A total of some 180 TCR beta chains were listed by the study as associated with cytomegalovirus. Immune exposure information for the cohort was limited to CMV serostatus. Roughly uniform sequencing depth across donors was assumed in presence/absence analyses, although this assumption may not hold. In both the original and validation cohorts, the classifier was reported to diagnose cytomegalovirus status with high specificity and sensitivity. A further reported finding was that TCR beta sequences accurately predicted the HLA-A and HLA-B alleles for most subjects in the first cohort. Specific HLA alleles were associated with over 15,000 TCR beta sequences at a false discovery rate of 0.05 in a later analysis. This cohort had only TCR beta chains sequenced, and the lack of alpha or paired-chain data limited which features could be detected. Assigning TCR associations to individual alleles was difficult when HLA alleles, especially DR and DQ, strongly co-occurred. In vitro tests confirmed that a few of the cytomegalovirus-associated TCR beta chains recognize cytomegalovirus antigens. In an earlier analysis of around 600 of the donors, most TCR beta V segments appeared in productive rearrangements about 90% or about 30% of the time, broadly matching IMGT annotations. Because HLA typing was missing for some donors at each locus, association tests included only the typed subset. A later analysis found that HLA-associated TCR beta chains were more clonally expanded and had lower generation probabilities than equally common non-associated chains. Most CMV-associated TCR beta chains appeared to be HLA-restricted in a later analysis, and the HLA associations seemed to be driven largely by CMV exposure. Correlated functional status among segregating V segments might reflect linkage disequilibrium, but an unknown experimental factor could not be ruled out. The authors suggested that the approach could potentially be generalized to other disease states and immunological phenotypes.

For this chain, trimming is 10 bases at the V end and 2 bases at the J end, and the number of junction bases without a gene match is 5. The germline V gene (reference sequence) specifies MNHEY as CDR1 and SMNVEV as CDR2. From its cysteine to its phenylalanine, the CDR3 spans 14 amino acids. Only the CDR3 part of the read is kept: 42 bases, read in frame from the first base. The cohort comprised hundreds of healthy bone marrow donors. Cohort members were all nominally healthy when sampled, although unrecorded immune exposures were likely present. The donor tested CMV seropositive and was one of the 289 seropositive cohort members. A peripheral blood sample was provided by each donor, and peripheral blood mononuclear cells were used for TCR beta sequencing. The Qiagen DNeasy Blood Extraction Kit was used to extract genomic DNA from the blood cell samples. Library preparation employed the immunoSEQ multiplex PCR assay. For the multiplex PCR, a mixture combining 60 forward primers for TCR Vbeta segments and 13 reverse primers for TCR Jbeta segments was used. A multiplex PCR assay on genomic DNA amplified the CDR3 region of rearranged TCR beta genes. The amplified TCR beta libraries were sequenced on the Illumina HiSeq System as 87-base-pair reads. Regarding the original processing steps: A later analysis counted around 72 million unique TCR beta chains across the 670 or so repertoires, and some 11 million of these chains were shared by at least two donors. Raw reads were error-corrected and collapsed into unique sequences by a nearest-neighbor algorithm in which closely related sequences were merged to remove PCR and sequencing errors. Alignment of CDR3 sequences to IMGT reference sequences was used to assign V, D and J gene segments. For a sequence to be retained, a match of at least six nucleotides was required to both a V gene segment and a J gene segment. A rearrangement counted as productive if the CDR3 had no stop codons and remained in frame with V and J, and every other rearrangement counted as non-productive. CDR3 was defined according to IMGT convention as the region running from the second conserved V-encoded cysteine to the conserved J-encoded phenylalanine. The earlier analysis of about 610 of the donors excluded any sequence lacking an unambiguous match to a single V gene segment. An earlier analysis of several hundred of the donors called V segments functional above 56.7% productive rearrangements and segregating when the between-donor standard deviation exceeded 5%. A statistical classification framework was built for diagnosing cytomegalovirus status from the catalog of TCR beta chain sequences. In a later analysis, TCR nucleotide sequences were compared against IMGT/GENE-DB human TR gene sequences so that V and J genes could be assigned. Using the TCRdist pipeline, a later analysis assigned CDR3 sequences along with most-parsimonious VDJ recombination scenarios. In a later analysis, every TCR beta chain was defined by the combination of its CDR3 amino acid sequence and its V-gene family, and reads without a unique V-gene family were dropped. As a way to deal with suspected cross-contamination and a sequencing artifact, a later analysis dropped 450 to 600 nucleotide sequences that were highly shared and had low generation probability. For each public chain, a later analysis derived a clonal expansion index from normalized ranks of inferred template counts within each repertoire. Generation probabilities in a later analysis came from a VDJ recombination model fitted to out-of-frame rearrangements, and those results were checked against IGoR. In a later analysis, hypergeometric tests were used to score TCR-TCR, TCR-HLA and TCR-CMV co-occurrence, with a repertoire-size bias correction applied to TCR pairs. In a later analysis, false discovery rates were estimated by permuting HLA or CMV assignments 20 times. In a later analysis, co-occurring TCRs were grouped with DBSCAN, and TCRdist sequence similarity was added when clustering was performed within HLA-allele-positive subsets. For co-occurrence clustering, repertoires with fewer than 30,000 or more than 120,000 public chains were excluded, along with roughly 5 repertoires with anomalous nucleotide sharing. TCRdb took over this immuneACCESS table, retaining in-frame rearrangements with V and J assigned. Such tables are incomplete; in checked studies, under half of the missing clones stem from an unresolved V gene, and the remainder is unexplained. V, J and clone size were drawn from that table, and D and trimming were deduced from the DNA. For this sample there are over 80,000 clones; approximately 71% appear just once. Approximately 15% of the sample is held by the ten biggest clonotypes.

In the case of this clone: The antigen it recognizes is unknown. No base quality information exists; no much larger clone differs at one position.

The chain couples TRBV27 to TRBJ2-2; 9 bases in the middle match TRBD2. The clonotype comes from a woman under 30 in good health and CMV-seropositive. The sample comprised PBMCs. The nucleotide sequence reads as follows: TGTGCCACCCAGCGGGAGGTTAACACCGGGGAGCTGTTTTTT. Its amino acids are CATQREVNTGELFF.